The 27 T cell receptor beta chains below come from one sample, sequenced in a study of OX40 agonist ivuxolimab in advanced cancers. The assay was immunoSEQ multiplex PCR, and TCRdb's table has in-frame clones only and misses some. This sample has some 77,000 clones; 80% to 90% occur once, and the top ten carry around 5.5%. The input for sequencing was CD4+ or CD8+ T cells sorted from blood, taken in a trial of the OX40 agonist ivuxolimab. The receptors here all came from an adult with an advanced solid tumor such as melanoma, head and neck, liver or kidney cancer.

This clone was found once. The chain couples TRBV5-6 to TRBJ1-2; no definite D call. This CDR3 comprises 13 residues. Germline V gene data show CDR1 as SGHDT and CDR2 as YYEEEE. Trimming left V 0 bases short and J 3 bases short, with 6 bases between. The CDR3 DNA follows: TGTGCCAGCAGCTTGGGGCACTACTATGGCTACACCTTC. It specifies CASSLGHYYGYTF. Filled out from reference TRBV5-6 and TRBJ1-2, the complete variable domain reads DAGVTQSPTHLIKTRGQQVTLRCSPKSGHDTVSWYQQALGQGPQFIFQYYEEEERQRGNFPDRFSGHQFPNYSSELNVNALLLGDSALYLCASSLGHYYGYTFGSGTRLTVV.

The chain uses TRBV27 and TRBJ2-5; 8 bases line up with TRBD2. Germline assignment: CDR1 MNHEY and CDR2 SMNVEV (reference sequence). The V and J ends lost 5 bases and 1 base, in that order; junction bases with no gene match: 6. CDR3 length: 15 amino acids. CDR3 DNA: TGTGCCAGCAGTATAGGTAGCGGGATCCAAGAGACCCAGTACTTC. Amino acids: CASSIGSGIQETQYF.

The CDR3 DNA is TGCGCCAGCACCGGGACAGGGGGTCGCTACGAGCAGTACTTC. Protein product: CASTGTGGRYEQYF. The rearrangement links TRBV10-2 to TRBJ2-7; 11 bases match TRBD1. The CDR3 has 14 amino acids. Germline lookup yields CDR1 WSHSY and CDR2 SAAADI. The V gene end was trimmed by 7 bases and the J gene end by 3 bases; junction bases not matched to a gene: 5.

V gene TRBV7-9 combines with J gene TRBJ2-7, with 7 bases lining up with TRBD1. The germline V gene has CDR1 SEHNR and CDR2 FQNEAQ (reference sequence). The CDR3 has 14 amino acids. Trimming at V came to 1 base and at J to 1 base, leaving 1 base not matched to a gene. The CDR3 protein is CASSLVTGSYEQYF. CDR3 in DNA: TGTGCCAGCAGCTTAGTGACAGGGTCCTACGAGCAGTACTTC.

The chain combines TRBV7-2 with TRBJ2-1; 10 nucleotides match TRBD2. The CDR3 extends over 15 amino acids. The J segment lost 6 bases and the V segment lost 5 bases, leaving 7 bases of the junction unmatched. Per the germline V gene, CDR1 is SGHTA and CDR2 is FQGNSA. CDR3 loop: CASSPSTSGFNEQFF. Here the CDR3 DNA reads TGTGCCAGCAGCCCCTCGACTAGCGGGTTCAATGAGCAGTTCTTC.

The rearrangement links TRBV2 to TRBJ2-2, with D perhaps TRBD1 or TRBD2 (5 bases each). The germline V gene encodes CDR1 SNHLY and CDR2 FYNNEI. Between the trimmed V and J ends, which lost 8 bases and 4 bases, there was a span of 14 bases. This CDR3 contains 14 residues. CDR3 in amino acids: CASEGQGGTGELFF. CDR3 coding DNA: TGTGCCAGCGAGGGGCAGGGTGGCACCGGGGAGCTGTTTTTT.

This chain joins TRBV10-2 and TRBJ2-1; D ambiguous. The V end was cut by 10 bases, the J end by 3 bases, with 7 bases between. CDR1 and CDR2 from the germline V gene are WSHSY and SAAADI. The CDR3 totals 11 residues. The CDR3 DNA reads as TGCGCCACACAGAGCTACAATGAGCAGTTCTTC. Its protein is CATQSYNEQFF.

This chain connects TRBV6-6 to TRBJ1-2; D is uncertain. CDR3 length: 14 amino acids. CDR1 MNHNY and CDR2 SVGAGI come from the germline V gene (reference sequence). V was pared by 0 bases and J by 2 bases, with 7 bases between. The CDR3: CASSYSGTNYGYTF. The CDR3 coding sequence is TGTGCCAGCAGTTACTCCGGCACCAACTATGGCTACACCTTC.

The DNA of the CDR3 is TGTGCCAGTAGTCTCCGGGGCTGGGACACTGAAGCTTTCTTT. Protein product: CASSLRGWDTEAFF. This chain joins TRBV19 and TRBJ1-1; D possibly corresponds to TRBD1 (5 bases). V was pared by 5 bases and J by 3 bases, with 13 bases between. In germline, CDR1 is LNHDA, CDR2 SQIVND (reference sequence). The CDR3 totals 14 residues.

The V and J genes are TRBV19 and TRBJ1-2; TRBD1 might be the D (5 bases). Per the germline V gene, CDR1 is LNHDA and CDR2 is SQIVND (reference sequence). This CDR3 is 15 amino acids long. Trimming shortened V by 7 bases and J by 1 base, and 16 bases separated the two germline ends. The CDR3, as DNA: TGTGCCAGTAACGACAGATTAATGAGTAACTATGGCTACACCTTC. The encoded protein is CASNDRLMSNYGYTF. The entire variable domain, with the rest obtained from reference TRBV19 and TRBJ1-2, is as follows: DGGITQSPKYLFRKEGQNVTLSCEQNLNHDAMYWYRQDPGQGLRLIYYSQIVNDFQKGDIAEGYSVSREKKESFPLTVTSAQKNPTAFYLCASNDRLMSNYGYTFGSGTRLTVV.

This clone was counted once. V is TRBV7-2 and J is TRBJ2-5; 8 positions agree with TRBD2. The J call may not be correct, given that the DNA end is closer to TRBJ2-7. The length of the CDR3 is 17 residues. Germline CDR1 SGHTA, CDR2 FQGNSA. This chain's CDR3 is CASSLKPLAGSSYEQYF. Written as DNA, the CDR3 is TGTGCCAGCAGCCTAAAGCCCCTAGCGGGTTCCTCCTACGAGCAGTACTTC.

This rearrangement joins TRBV19 to TRBJ2-3, with D perhaps TRBD1 (5 bases). V was cut by 5 bases and J by 4 bases, with 16 bases left in between. Per the germline V gene, CDR1 is LNHDA and CDR2 is SQIVND (reference sequence). This CDR3 spans 15 amino acids. The CDR3, as DNA: TGTGCCAGTAGTCCCGACAGCGCGCACGCAGATACGCAGTATTTT. This encodes CASSPDSAHADTQYF.

The genes are TRBV5-6 and TRBJ2-1; D is undetermined. Germline lookup yields CDR1 SGHDT and CDR2 YYEEEE. CDR3 length equals 12 residues. V was trimmed by 0 bases and J by 6 bases, leaving 4 bases between them. CDR3 sequence: CASSLGVNEQFF. In DNA, the CDR3 is TGTGCCAGCAGCTTGGGGGTCAATGAGCAGTTCTTC.

V and J are TRBV28 and TRBJ2-7; 9 bases fit TRBD1. This CDR3 comprises 13 residues. V gave up 8 bases and J gave up 0 bases; unmatched junction bases: 2. From germline, CDR1 is MDHEN and CDR2 SYDVKM. The DNA for the CDR3 is TGTGCCAGCGGACAGGGGAGCTCCTACGAGCAGTACTTC. It encodes CASGQGSSYEQYF.

The rearrangement joins TRBV5-1 to TRBJ2-1; 9 bases line up with TRBD2. J lost 9 bases, V lost 0 bases, and 10 bases had no gene match. Germline CDR1 and CDR2: SGHRS and YFSETQ. This CDR3 has 16 amino acids. The CDR3 region has the DNA TGCGCCAGCAGCTTGGAAGGGACTAGCATTTATCGTGAGCAGTTCTTC. It encodes CASSLEGTSIYREQFF. The full variable domain, with the rest looked up from reference TRBV5-1 and TRBJ2-1, is KAGVTQTPRYLIKTRGQQVTLSCSPISGHRSVSWYQQTPGQGLQFLFEYFSETQRNKGNFPGRFSGRQFSNSRSEMNVSTLELGDSALYLCASSLEGTSIYREQFFGPGTRLTVL.

The sample holds one count of this clone. This chain joins TRBV18 and TRBJ2-3; TRBD2 is a possible D gene (6 bases). Trimming cost V 2 bases and J 2 bases, with 11 bases left between them. This CDR3 is built from 15 residues. CDR1 is KGHSH, CDR2 LQKENI, per germline. The DNA of the CDR3 is TGTGCCAGCTCACCATGGGGGGTACTCACAGATACGCAGTATTTT. Translated: CASSPWGVLTDTQYF.

This rearrangement joins TRBV18 to TRBJ1-1, with D possibly TRBD1 on 6 matching bases. The V gene lost 2 bases and the J gene lost 0 bases, with 13 bases spanning the gap. CDR1 and CDR2 (germline): KGHSH, LQKENI. The length of the CDR3 is 16 residues. The CDR3 DNA is TGTGCCAGCTCACCAAGATCGGGGGCCATGAACACTGAAGCTTTCTTT. This codes for CASSPRSGAMNTEAFF. Full variable domain (missing parts from reference TRBV18 and TRBJ1-1): NAGVMQNPRHLVRRRGQEARLRCSPMKGHSHVYWYRQLPEEGLKFMVYLQKENIIDESGMPKERFSAEFPKEGPSILRIQQVVRGDSAAYFCASSPRSGAMNTEAFFGQGTRLTVV.

The chain joins TRBV6-1 to TRBJ2-1, with 11 nucleotides matching TRBD2. Germline CDR1 reads MNHNS; CDR2 reads SASEGT. The CDR3 is made up of 14 amino acids. V trimming: 7 bases; J trimming: 7 bases; junction bases outside the gene matches: 6. Written as DNA, the CDR3 is TGTGCCAGCAATTTCGGGACTAGCGGAAATGAGCAGTTCTTC. It yields the protein CASNFGTSGNEQFF.

V usage is TRBV7-9 and J usage is TRBJ1-2, with no clear D. This CDR3 is 12 amino acids long. The germline V and J ends were trimmed by 5 bases and 1 base, with 5 bases remaining between them. Looked up from germline, CDR1 is SEHNR and CDR2 is FQNEAQ (reference sequence). The CDR3 region has the DNA TGTGCCAGCAGCCCTAGTAACTATGGCTACACCTTC. Translated: CASSPSNYGYTF.

The chain carries TRBV7-9 and TRBJ1-1, with D tentatively TRBD1 (6 bases). From germline, CDR1 is SEHNR and CDR2 FQNEAQ (reference sequence). The CDR3 loop spans 14 amino acids. V lost 7 bases to trimming and J lost 9 bases, with 21 bases between them. In nucleotides, the CDR3 is TGTGCCAGCACCCCCCCCCGTTCGGGGGCGAAAGCTTTCTTT. Its translation: CASTPPRSGAKAFF.

The chain joins TRBV11-2 to TRBJ2-7; 14 positions match TRBD2. Germline lookup yields CDR1 SGHAT and CDR2 FQNNGV. The length of the CDR3 is 15 residues. V was pared by 5 bases and J by 5 bases, with 5 bases of the junction left unmatched. The CDR3 region has the DNA TGTGCCAGCAGCCCAGGGACTAGCGGGAGTCACGAGCAGTACTTC. Translated: CASSPGTSGSHEQYF.

This clone has just one count. The chain links TRBV12-5 to TRBJ2-3, with 8 bases matching TRBD1. The germline gives CDR1 LGHNT, CDR2 FRNRAP. The CDR3 is 14 amino acids. Trimming cost V 1 base and J 4 bases; bases outside gene matches: 1. DNA for the CDR3: TGTGCTAGTGGTTTGGACAGGGGGGCAGATACGCAGTATTTT. Encoded protein: CASGLDRGADTQYF.

The CDR3 coding sequence is TGCGCCAGCAGCCAACTTGCATCCCCAGCTATCTACAATGAGCAGTTCTTC. Translation gives CASSQLASPAIYNEQFF. V usage is TRBV4-1 and J usage is TRBJ2-1; D is uncertain. CDR3 length equals 17 residues. Looked up from germline, CDR1 is MGHRA and CDR2 is YSYEKL. Deletions cut 2 bases from V and 3 bases from J, with 17 bases between.

The V gene is TRBV7-2, the J gene TRBJ2-3; D is ambiguous. The CDR3 length is 12 residues. Germline V lookup: CDR1 SGHTA, CDR2 FQGNSA. The V end lost 1 base, the J end lost 9 bases, and 8 bases lay between the germline ends. The CDR3 sequence: CASSLEHYTQYF. CDR3 in DNA: TGTGCCAGCAGCTTAGAACACTACACGCAGTATTTT.

V and J are TRBV6-1 and TRBJ1-4; D call uncertain. V lost 5 bases and J lost 5, with 9 bases in between. Germline CDR1 is MNHNS and CDR2 is SASEGT. The CDR3 sequence is 13 residues long. The CDR3 is CASSTHRNEKLFF. DNA for the CDR3: TGTGCCAGCAGTACGCACCGGAATGAAAAACTGTTTTTT.

The chain is built from TRBV4-2 and TRBJ1-6; D not certain. The V gene's germline CDR1 is LGHNA and CDR2 YNFKEQ. This CDR3 has 13 residues. Trimming removed 2 bases at V and 4 bases at J, with 3 bases between. CDR3 amino acids: CASSQRYNSPLHF. CDR3 DNA: TGTGCCAGCAGCCAACGTTATAATTCACCCCTCCACTTT.

The CDR3: CASNNGFVTDTQYF. The CDR3 bases are TGTGCCAGCAACAATGGCTTCGTCACAGATACGCAGTATTTT. The gene calls are TRBV25-1 and TRBJ2-3; D is undetermined. The V end was cut by 7 bases, the J end by 2 bases, with 13 bases between. The germline gives CDR1 MGHDK, CDR2 SYGVNS. This CDR3 region has 14 residues.